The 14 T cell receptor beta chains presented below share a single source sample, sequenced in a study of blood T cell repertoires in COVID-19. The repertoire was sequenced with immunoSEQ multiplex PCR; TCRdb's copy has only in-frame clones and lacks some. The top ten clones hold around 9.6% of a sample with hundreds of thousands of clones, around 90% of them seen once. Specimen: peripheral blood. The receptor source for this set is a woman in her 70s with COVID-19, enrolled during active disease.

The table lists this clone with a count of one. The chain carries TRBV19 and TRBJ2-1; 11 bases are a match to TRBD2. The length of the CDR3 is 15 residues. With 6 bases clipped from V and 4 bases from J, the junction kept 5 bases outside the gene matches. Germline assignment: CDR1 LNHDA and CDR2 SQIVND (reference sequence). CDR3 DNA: TGTGCCAGTAGAACGACTAGCGGGGAATACAATGAGCAGTTCTTC. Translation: CASRTTSGEYNEQFF.

The CDR3 loop is CASSLPGRGETQYF. Here the CDR3 DNA reads TGTGCCAGCAGCCTACCGGGCCGCGGGGAGACCCAGTACTTC. This chain joins TRBV5-4 and TRBJ2-5; tentative D call: TRBD2 (5 bases). Germline V gene lookup returns CDR1 SGHNT and CDR2 YYREEE (reference sequence). V lost 4 bases and J lost 5, with 15 bases in between. The CDR3 is 14 amino acids.

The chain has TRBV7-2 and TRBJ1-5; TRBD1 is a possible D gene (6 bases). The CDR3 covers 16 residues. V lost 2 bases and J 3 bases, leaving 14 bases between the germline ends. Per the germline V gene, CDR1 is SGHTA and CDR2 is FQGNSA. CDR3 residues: CASSLFPGQNNQPQHF. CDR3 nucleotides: TGTGCCAGCAGCTTATTTCCCGGACAGAACAATCAGCCCCAGCATTTT.

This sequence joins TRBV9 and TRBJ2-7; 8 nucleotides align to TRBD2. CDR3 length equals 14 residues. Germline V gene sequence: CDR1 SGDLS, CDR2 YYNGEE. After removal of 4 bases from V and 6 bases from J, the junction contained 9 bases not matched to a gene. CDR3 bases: TGTGCCAGCAGCCCTAGCGGGCGGGGCGTCGAGCAGTACTTC. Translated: CASSPSGRGVEQYF.

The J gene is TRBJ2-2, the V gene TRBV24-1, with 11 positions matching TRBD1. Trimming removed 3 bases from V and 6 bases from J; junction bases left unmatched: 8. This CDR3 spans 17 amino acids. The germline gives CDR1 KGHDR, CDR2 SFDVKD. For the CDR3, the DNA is TGTGCCACCAGTGATCGCGGACAGGGGGCGCTTTCCGGGGAGCTGTTTTTT. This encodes CATSDRGQGALSGELFF.

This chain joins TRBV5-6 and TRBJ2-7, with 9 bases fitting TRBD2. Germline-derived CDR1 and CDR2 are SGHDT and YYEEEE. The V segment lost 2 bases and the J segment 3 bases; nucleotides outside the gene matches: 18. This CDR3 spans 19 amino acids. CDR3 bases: TGTGCCAGCAGCTTCGGAGACCCCCGAGGGGTAGCGGGAGTCTACGAGCAGTACTTC. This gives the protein CASSFGDPRGVAGVYEQYF.

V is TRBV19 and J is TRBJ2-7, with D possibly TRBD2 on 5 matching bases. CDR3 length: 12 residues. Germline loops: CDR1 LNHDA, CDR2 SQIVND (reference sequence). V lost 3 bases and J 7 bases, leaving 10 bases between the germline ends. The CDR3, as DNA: TGTGCCAGTAGTATCAAAGGGAGTGAGCAGTACTTC. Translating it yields CASSIKGSEQYF.

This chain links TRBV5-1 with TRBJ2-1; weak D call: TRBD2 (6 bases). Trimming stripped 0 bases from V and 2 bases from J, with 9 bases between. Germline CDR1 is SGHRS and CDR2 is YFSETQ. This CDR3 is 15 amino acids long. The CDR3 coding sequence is TGCGCCAGCAGCTTGGAGGGAGGACCCTACAATGAGCAGTTCTTC. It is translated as CASSLEGGPYNEQFF.

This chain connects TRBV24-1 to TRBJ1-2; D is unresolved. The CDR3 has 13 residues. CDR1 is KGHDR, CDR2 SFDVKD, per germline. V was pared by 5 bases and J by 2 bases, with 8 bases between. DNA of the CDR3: TGTGCCACCAGTGCCCCGGGGAACTATGGCTACACCTTC. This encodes CATSAPGNYGYTF.

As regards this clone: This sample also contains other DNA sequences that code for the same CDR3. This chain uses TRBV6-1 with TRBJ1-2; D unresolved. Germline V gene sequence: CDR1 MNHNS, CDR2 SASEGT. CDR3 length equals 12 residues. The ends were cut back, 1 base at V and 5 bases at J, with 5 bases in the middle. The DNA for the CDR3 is TGTGCCAGCAGTGAAGTCGGGTATGGCTACACCTTC. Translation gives CASSEVGYGYTF.

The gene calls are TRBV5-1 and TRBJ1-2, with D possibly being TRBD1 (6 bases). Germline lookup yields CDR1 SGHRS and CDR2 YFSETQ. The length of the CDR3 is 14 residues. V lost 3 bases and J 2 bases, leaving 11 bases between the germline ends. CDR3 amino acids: CASSSSGTNYGYTF. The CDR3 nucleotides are TGCGCCAGCAGCTCGTCCGGGACAAACTATGGCTACACCTTC.

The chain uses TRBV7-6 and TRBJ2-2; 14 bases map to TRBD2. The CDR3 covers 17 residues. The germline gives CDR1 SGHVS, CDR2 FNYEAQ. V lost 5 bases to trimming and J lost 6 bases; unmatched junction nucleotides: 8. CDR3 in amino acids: CASSKGLAGDIAGELFF. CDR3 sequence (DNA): TGTGCCAGCAGCAAGGGACTAGCGGGAGATATAGCCGGGGAGCTGTTTTTT.

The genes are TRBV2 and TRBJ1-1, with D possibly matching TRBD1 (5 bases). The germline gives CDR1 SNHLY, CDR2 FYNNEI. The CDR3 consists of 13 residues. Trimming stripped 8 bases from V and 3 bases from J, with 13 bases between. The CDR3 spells CASQGQSHTEAFF. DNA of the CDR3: TGTGCCAGCCAGGGCCAGAGCCACACTGAAGCTTTCTTT.

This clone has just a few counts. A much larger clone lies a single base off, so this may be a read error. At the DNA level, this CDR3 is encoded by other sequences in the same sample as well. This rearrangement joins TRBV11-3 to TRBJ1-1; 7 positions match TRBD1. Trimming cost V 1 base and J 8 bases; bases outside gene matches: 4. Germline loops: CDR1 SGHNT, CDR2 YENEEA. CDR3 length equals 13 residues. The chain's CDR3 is CASSLGGDREAFF. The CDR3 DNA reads TGTGCCAGCAGCTTAGGGGGGGACAGAGAAGCTTTCTTT. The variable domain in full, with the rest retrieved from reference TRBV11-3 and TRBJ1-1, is EAGVVQSPRYKIIEKKQPVAFWCNPISGHNTLYWYLQNLGQGPELLIRYENEEAVDDSQLPKDRFSAERLKGVDSTLKIQPAELGDSAVYLCASSLGGDREAFFGQGTRLTVV.